One T cell receptor (beta chain) is described in this entry. Clones were read by immunoSEQ multiplex PCR, and TCRdb kept only the in-frame ones, dropping some. This sample carries fewer than 200,000 clones, 70% to 90% of them seen once, and the ten largest clones take 1.9%. Germline CDR1 is MDHEN and CDR2 is SYDVKM. CDR3 size: 16 residues. The V end lost 2 bases, the J end lost 0 bases, and 13 bases lay between the germline ends. The sample originates from a study of blood T cell repertoires in COVID-19. This chain connects TRBV28 to TRBJ1-2; D ambiguous. Sequenced: peripheral blood. The TCR sequence derives from a man in his late teens or twenties who had recovered from COVID-19. The CDR3, as DNA: TGTGCCAGCAGTTTAGGCACAACGAGCGCTAACTATGGCTACACCTTC. This gives the protein CASSLGTTSANYGYTF.